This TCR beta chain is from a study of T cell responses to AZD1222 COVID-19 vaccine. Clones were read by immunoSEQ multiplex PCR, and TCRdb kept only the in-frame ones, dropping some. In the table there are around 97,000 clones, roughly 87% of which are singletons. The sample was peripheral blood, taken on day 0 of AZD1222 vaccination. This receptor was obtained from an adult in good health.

The CDR3 region is CASGGSSYNEQFF. The CDR3 coding sequence is TGCGCCAGCGGCGGGAGCTCCTACAATGAGCAGTTCTTC. The J gene is TRBJ2-1, the V gene TRBV10-2; 7 bases fit TRBD2. Germline V CDR1 and CDR2: WSHSY, SAAADI. The length of the CDR3 is 13 residues. Germline trimming cut 8 bases from V and 0 bases from J; bases unmatched to any gene: 1.